These T cell receptor beta chains were read from a single sample in a study of CD8+ T cells in alopecia areata. Data came from immunoSEQ multiplex PCR; TCRdb stores just in-frame clones and leaves some out. The repertoire holds 200,000 or so clones, roughly 64% seen once, with 5.5% in the top ten. The specimen comprised CD4+ T cells sorted from blood, sampled at week 24, from a patient treated with tofacitinib. These receptor sequences come from a human donor with alopecia areata. Each CDR3 is given without its conserved first and last residue.

>TRBV4-3
ASSRVGGPSTGELF
>TRBV4-1
ASSQGGNGVHEQY
>TRBV5-6
ASSLAEKGTNAQPQH
>TRBV18
ASSPRGNTEAF
>TRBV4-1
ASSQDSDSYNEQF
>TRBV29-1
SAQQGNYGYT
>TRBV9
ASSVDLRYNEQF
>TRBV2
ASRDRVSNQPQH
>TRBV2
ASSAPSAGRTDTQY
>TRBV2
ASTLTEAF
>TRBV29-1
SVRGQGVHEQY
>TRBV13
ASSLDRTSREYNEQF
>TRBV7-9
ASSLVFRGSGAGPLH
>TRBV6-1
ASSENVYGYT
>TRBV5-6
ASSLGIVQY
>TRBV30
AWSVSKAGGSGYT
>TRBV7-9
ASSLRDKPY
>TRBV5-4
ASSPPGGNTGELF
>TRBV7-2
ASSFLAGGADTQY
>TRBV19
ASSTSTGWNTEAF
>TRBV10-3
AIRRTSGGTDTQY
>TRBV5-6
ASSWGGGTANQPQH
>TRBV27
ASSLGYSPLH
>TRBV5-1
ASSDGTSGTDTQY
>TRBV30
AWTAGFSYNEQF
>TRBV30
AWSIVSGDQPQH
>TRBV6-5
ATRGGLRTDTQY
>TRBV7-9
ASSLGQGYGYT
>TRBV9
ASSVRTAADTQY
>TRBV6-5
ASTNSPYGYT
>TRBV29-1
SVRQTGTGDEAKNIQY
>TRBV15
ATSREISGYNEQF
>TRBV5-1
ASSLGTDSNQPQH
>TRBV29-1
SVGQGEAYEQY
>TRBV9
ASSADSRRNTEAF